This T cell receptor (beta chain) is drawn from a study of Ad26.COV2.S vaccination and SARS-CoV-2 variants. For the study at large: Recipients of Ad26.COV2.S got it intramuscularly, once or twice 56 days apart. Whole-study findings and limits: There was reportedly substantial breadth in spike-specific CD8+ and CD4+ T cell responses after vaccination. It is possible that the TCR breadth and depth analyses underestimated the total T cell responses.

The method was immunoSEQ multiplex PCR; TCRdb's version includes in-frame clones alone and lacks a portion of them. The table lists hundreds of thousands of clones, 89% of them singletons. The sample's treatment: some 20 received Ad26.COV2.S at low or high dose, single or two shots; roughly five received placebo; per-sample allocation not given. After the first vaccine or placebo injection, samples were drawn on day 63. Built on an Ad26 vector, the vaccine expressed Wuhan-strain SARS-CoV-2 spike. The ends lost 4 bases at V and 0 bases at J; junction bases unmatched: 5. The CDR3 runs 16 residues. CDR1 is LGHNA, CDR2 YNFKEQ, per germline. In the case of this clone: The antigen is undetermined.

The sequencing here drew on peripheral blood, taken in a trial of Ad26.COV2.S vaccine versus placebo. The chain joins TRBV4-2 to TRBJ1-4; 7 bases map to TRBD1. The sequence derives from a person between 18 and 65 years old who received the Ad26.COV2.S COVID-19 vaccine or a placebo. The CDR3 region is CASSPRQGPTNEKLFF. The CDR3 DNA follows: TGTGCCAGCAGCCCCCGACAGGGCCCAACTAATGAAAAACTGTTTTTT.